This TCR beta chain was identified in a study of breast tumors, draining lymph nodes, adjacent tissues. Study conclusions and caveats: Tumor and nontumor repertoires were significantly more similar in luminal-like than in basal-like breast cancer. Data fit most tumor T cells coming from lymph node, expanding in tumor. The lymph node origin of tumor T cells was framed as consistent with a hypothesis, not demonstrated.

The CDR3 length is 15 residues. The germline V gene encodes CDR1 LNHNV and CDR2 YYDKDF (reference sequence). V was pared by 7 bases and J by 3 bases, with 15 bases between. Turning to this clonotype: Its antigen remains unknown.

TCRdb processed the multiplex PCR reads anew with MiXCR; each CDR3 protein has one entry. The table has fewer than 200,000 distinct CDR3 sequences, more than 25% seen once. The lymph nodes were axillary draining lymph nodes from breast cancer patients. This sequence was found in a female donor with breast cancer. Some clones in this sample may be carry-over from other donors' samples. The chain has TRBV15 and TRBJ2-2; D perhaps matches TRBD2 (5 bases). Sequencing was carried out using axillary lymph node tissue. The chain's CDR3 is CATKPRELDTGELFF. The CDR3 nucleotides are TGTGCCACCAAACCTAGGGAGCTGGACACCGGGGAGCTGTTTTTT.